The subject of this entry is one T cell receptor beta chain. Original methodology: Reference gene primer amplification gave estimated nucleated cell counts. TCRdb's table, derived via immunoSEQ multiplex PCR, lists solely in-frame clones and lacks some. V and J calls and clone size come straight from that table; D and trimming were deduced from the DNA. Seen here are more than 85,000 clones, around 90% observed once, and the top ten hold over 2.5%. The sample is drawn from a study of blood T cell repertoires in COVID-19. Study in general: Some COVID-19 samples were acute and others convalescent; all came from the United States, Italy and Spain. Sample material is recorded as cDNA or gDNA derived from T cells, B-cell-depleted T cells, or PBMCs.

Germline CDR1 reads LNHDA; CDR2 reads SQIVND (reference sequence). Trimming cost V 4 bases and J 4 bases; bases outside gene matches: 9. The CDR3 is made up of 15 amino acids. This clonotype was sampled from a man aged 45-65 years with active or convalescent COVID-19. V gene TRBV19 combines with J gene TRBJ1-2; 7 nucleotides align to TRBD1. The sample was peripheral blood. The CDR3 DNA follows: TGTGCCAGTAGTACTGACAGGGTAGTCTCCTATGGCTACACCTTC. It yields the protein CASSTDRVVSYGYTF. Filled out from reference TRBV19 and TRBJ1-2, the complete variable domain reads DGGITQSPKYLFRKEGQNVTLSCEQNLNHDAMYWYRQDPGQGLRLIYYSQIVNDFQKGDIAEGYSVSREKKESFPLTVTSAQKNPTAFYLCASSTDRVVSYGYTFGSGTRLTVV.